These 4 T cell receptor beta chains originate from one sample sequenced in a study of blood T cell repertoires in COVID-19. Libraries were prepared by immunoSEQ multiplex PCR; TCRdb keeps only in-frame clonotypes and omits some of them. Found here are roughly 98,000 clones, approximately 80% of them singletons; the top ten hold 10% to 15%. Source material: peripheral blood. The receptors originated from a woman in her 70s with active or convalescent COVID-19.

The chain carries TRBV20-1 and TRBJ1-2; TRBD1 is a possible D gene (6 bases). V was clipped by 3 bases and J by 3 bases, with 14 bases between them. The CDR3 consists of 14 residues. CDR1 and CDR2 (germline): DFQATT, SNEGSKA (reference sequence). CDR3 region: CSASEQGRDYGYTF. Here the CDR3 DNA reads TGCAGTGCTAGTGAACAGGGAAGGGACTATGGCTACACCTTC.

The chain carries TRBV5-1 and TRBJ2-2; the match to TRBD1 covers 9 bases. The CDR3 extends over 15 amino acids. CDR1 SGHRS and CDR2 YFSETQ come from the germline V gene. The V and J ends lost 4 bases and 2 bases, in that order; junction bases with no gene match: 3. The CDR3 nucleotides read TGCGCCAGCAGCACACAGGGGGCAAACACCGGGGAGCTGTTTTTT. It yields the protein CASSTQGANTGELFF.

This clone was detected only a few times. The chain carries TRBV5-1 and TRBJ2-7; 7 bases agree with TRBD2. The CDR3 has 15 amino acids. Germline CDR1 SGHRS, CDR2 YFSETQ. V was clipped by 0 bases and J by 3 bases; unmatched bases: 6. The CDR3 loop is CASSLGGGEGYEQYF. CDR3 bases: TGCGCCAGCAGCTTGGGCGGGGGAGAGGGCTACGAGCAGTACTTC.

The V and J genes are TRBV19 and TRBJ1-6, with TRBD1 identical over 9 bases. The CDR3 spans 14 residues. Germline-derived CDR1 and CDR2 are LNHDA and SQIVND (reference sequence). V shed 6 bases and J 7 bases; nucleotides not matched to a gene: 4. In DNA, the CDR3 is TGTGCCAGTAGAACCGGGACAGGGAATTCACCCCTCCACTTT. Encoded protein: CASRTGTGNSPLHF.